These T cell receptor beta chains were read from a single sample in a study of T cells expressing NK-cell markers. TCRdb re-called the 5' RACE reads; every CDR3 protein appears as one record, without DNA. This sample's table has some 110,000 distinct CDR3 sequences. The sequencing input was blood T cells: a sorted CD56 or NKG2C T cell subset, CD4+ or CD8+ T cells, or bulk PBMC T cells (not recorded which). The source is a woman aged 18 to 75 in good health. CDR3s include the opening cysteine and the closing phenylalanine or tryptophan. The order of the fields is J gene, V gene, CDR3 protein.

>TRBJ2-1|TRBV5-6
CASSPAMLYNEQFF
>TRBJ2-3|TRBV6-1
CASNPRWEDTQYF
>TRBJ2-3|TRBV12-3/TRBV12-4
CASTLAGPTDTQYF
>TRBJ2-1|TRBV20-1
CSAPPEGRSNEQFF
>TRBJ1-5|TRBV7-9
CASSGGDGYQPQHF
>TRBJ2-2|TRBV29-1
CSVVQGTGELFF
>TRBJ2-7|TRBV14
CASSQEPGSYEQYF
>TRBJ2-5|TRBV7-3
CASSLHPGETQYF
>TRBJ2-2|TRBV4-3
CASSQHRTGMSGGELFF
>TRBJ2-7|TRBV4-3
CASSQGTYSYEQYF
>TRBJ1-2|TRBV20-1
CSARETLDTAAFYGYTF
>TRBJ2-1|TRBV6-1
CASSPGVAGVNEQFF
>TRBJ2-2|TRBV20-1
CSARRTGWTNTGELFF
>TRBJ2-3|TRBV29-1
CSVEDARGRPDTQYF
>TRBJ2-3|TRBV20-1
CSARGLAGGLAGTDTQYF
>TRBJ2-1|TRBV12-3/TRBV12-4
CASSYYNEQFF
>TRBJ2-2|TRBV9
CASSGLGQGATGELFF
>TRBJ1-5|TRBV7-9
CASSNTPQATYQPQHF
>TRBJ1-3|TRBV19
CASSRGFGNTIYF
>TRBJ1-2|TRBV13
CASSSELGNYGYTF
>TRBJ1-4|TRBV27
CACSFGPEVGKLFF
>TRBJ1-5|TRBV5-4
CASSPTPITNQPQHF
>TRBJ1-1|TRBV24-1
CATFTEGALPETEAFF
>TRBJ1-1|TRBV9
CASSVDGRLNTEAFF
>TRBJ2-2|TRBV7-2
CASSSSLAGAPTGELFF
>TRBJ2-7|TRBV30
CAWSHGQPYEQYF
>TRBJ2-2|TRBV20-1
CSADLGGASELFF
>TRBJ2-1|TRBV5-1
CASSLETGLAGNEQFF
>TRBJ2-3|TRBV7-9
CASSSEMGTGHTDTQYF
>TRBJ1-1|TRBV7-6
CASSSGAALAEAFF
>TRBJ2-1|TRBV21-1
CASKGGYDNEQFF
>TRBJ1-3|TRBV10-3
CAISEGGNNPGNTIYF
>TRBJ2-1|TRBV12-3/TRBV12-4
CASSFGGATTEQFF
>TRBJ2-7|TRBV3-1
CASSQVLPVYEQYF
>TRBJ2-7|TRBV6-5
CASSYSQGLRRYEQYF
>TRBJ2-5|TRBV20-1
CSARDGGRGRLQETQYF
>TRBJ2-7|TRBV12-3/TRBV12-4
CASSWTPEGYEQYF
>TRBJ2-3|TRBV12-5
CASGLGYRQGYTDTQYF
>TRBJ1-5|TRBV10-2
CASSEQGNGQPQHF
>TRBJ2-7|TRBV20-1
CSAQGEGSSYEQYF
>TRBJ2-1|TRBV4-3
CASSQDRIGSSYNEQFF
>TRBJ1-4|TRBV14
CASSPGQVATNEKLFF
>TRBJ2-5|TRBV7-8
CASSSLAQETQYF
>TRBJ2-7|TRBV4-3
CASSQDFLAGGSSYEQYF